The sequence of this T cell receptor (beta chain) was determined in a study of T cells after posttransplantation cyclophosphamide. Looked up from germline, CDR1 is SGHTA and CDR2 is FQGNSA. Trimming cost V 5 bases and J 3 bases, with 13 bases left between them. The CDR3 spans 14 residues. Turning to this clone: Its specificity is not known.

Generated by immunoSEQ multiplex PCR, the TCRdb table keeps only in-frame clones and is missing some. The table shows about 52,000 clones, with approximately 94% occurring only once. Study-level findings and limits: Recipient CMV seropositivity and CMV reactivation strongly tracked TRB clonality.

This sequence was found in a woman aged 25 to 45 in good health and a related stem cell transplant donor. Sequencing used PBMCs. The gene calls are TRBV7-2 and TRBJ1-1, with D possibly being TRBD1 (5 bases). The CDR3 loop is CASSPSGGDTEAFF. The CDR3 bases are TGTGCCAGCAGCCCCTCCGGGGGGGACACTGAAGCTTTCTTT.